The sequence of this T cell receptor beta chain was determined in a study of blood T cells in healthy people across ages. This clonotype occurred a few times. Its target is unknown. General study results and limits: More naive CD4+ cells and higher diversity were found in long-lived than in aged donors. The study found TCR beta diversity correlated strongly with naive T cell percentage.

With a J-beta primer mix and a sample-barcoded 5' primer, a second PCR ran about 7 to 11 cycles. Every cDNA was tagged by a template-switch adaptor with 12 random nucleotides. TCRdb reprocessed the 5' RACE reads with MiXCR, giving one entry per CDR3 protein. The sample contains roughly 1,500,000 distinct CDR3 sequences, around 42% of which appear only once. The ends lost 3 bases at V and 6 bases at J; junction bases unmatched: 16. The CDR3 length is 17 residues. CDR1 is MGHRA and CDR2 is YSYEKL in the germline V gene. The sequence was collected from a woman aged 18-29 years in good health. Sample: blood. The V gene is TRBV4-1, the J gene TRBJ1-2; 7 bases are shared with TRBD1. The CDR3 here is CASSQETSDRLRDGYTF. The DNA for the CDR3 is TGCGCCAGCAGCCAGGAGACGTCGGACAGGCTCCGTGATGGCTACACCTTC.